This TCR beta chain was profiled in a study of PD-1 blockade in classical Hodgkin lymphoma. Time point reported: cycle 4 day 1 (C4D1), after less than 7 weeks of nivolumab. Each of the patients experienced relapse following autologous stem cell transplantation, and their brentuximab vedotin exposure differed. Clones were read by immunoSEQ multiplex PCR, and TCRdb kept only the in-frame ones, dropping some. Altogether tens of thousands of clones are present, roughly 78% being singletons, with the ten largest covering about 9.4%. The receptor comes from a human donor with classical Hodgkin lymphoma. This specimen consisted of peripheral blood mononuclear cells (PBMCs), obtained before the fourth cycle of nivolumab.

CDR3 amino acids: CAISAPTTLGGDGYTF. CDR3 sequence (DNA): TGTGCCATCAGTGCCCCGACAACTTTAGGGGGTGATGGCTACACCTTC. V is TRBV10-3 and J is TRBJ1-2; perhaps TRBD1 as D (6 bases). Germline V lookup: CDR1 ENHRY, CDR2 SYGVKD. V gave up 4 bases and J gave up 6 bases, with 21 bases separating them. The CDR3 is 16 residues long.